This TCR beta chain comes out of a study of metastatic and nonmetastatic thyroid tumors. Study conclusions and caveats: For both blood and tumor, malignant thyroid tumors reportedly showed significantly higher TCR beta diversity than benign nodules did.

The CDR3 extends over 15 amino acids. The trim removed 3 bases at V and 5 bases at J, leaving 9 bases unmatched. Germline assignment: CDR1 SNHLY and CDR2 FYNNEI. In the original workflow: Differences in CDR3 between clinicopathological groups were drawn on to build a classifier intended to discriminate distant-metastatic papillary thyroid cancer patients. TCRdb called clones again from the PCR reads with MiXCR. The authors' filters were not applied to this entry. The sample contains about 6,200 clones, about 34% of which appear only once. Every patient underwent thyroid surgery untreated. With regard to this clone: What it binds is unknown.

The source is a female donor with papillary thyroid cancer or a benign thyroid nodule (not recorded which). Some clones in this sample may be carry-over from other donors' samples. The chain is built from TRBV2 and TRBJ2-7; 8 nucleotides agree with TRBD1. Sequencing used adjacent normal tissue. The CDR3 spells CASSEVQGVKNEQYF. The CDR3 nucleotides are TGTGCCAGCAGTGAGGTACAGGGGGTAAAAAACGAGCAGTACTTC.